This TCR beta chain was sequenced for a study of high-grade serous ovarian cancer treatment subgroups. The overall study: On average, around 15,000 reads and 7,494 unique TCR beta rearrangements were obtained per sample.

The protocol was immunoSEQ multiplex PCR, while the TCRdb copy is restricted to in-frame clones and leaves out a portion. The sample holds more than 6,000 clones, more than 60% seen once. Regarding this clone: No antigen is known for it.

Study-level findings and limits: Different patients shared almost no repertoire; same-patient tumors shared about 0.1 to 0.79.

Tumor samples were obtained before definitive surgery or chemotherapy. Sequenced: tumor tissue. The receptor comes from a human donor with high-grade serous ovarian cancer.

The CDR3 region has the DNA TGTGCCAGCAGCCCCGGCGACAGGGGAAACACCGGGGAGCTGTTTTTT. Its protein is CASSPGDRGNTGELFF. The V and J genes are TRBV5-5 and TRBJ2-2; TRBD1 matches 8 bases. V was clipped by 4 bases and J by 2 bases; unmatched bases: 7. CDR1 is SGHKS, CDR2 YYEKEE, per germline (reference sequence). This CDR3 region has 16 residues.